One sample yielded the 8 T cell receptor beta chains listed below, sequenced in a study of OX40 agonist ivuxolimab in advanced cancers. TCRdb's copy holds only in-frame clones and misses some; the assay was immunoSEQ multiplex PCR. Here the sample spans more than 75,000 clones, about 88% being singletons. The material sequenced was CD4+ or CD8+ T cells sorted from blood, taken in a trial of the OX40 agonist ivuxolimab. All receptors derive from an adult with an advanced solid tumor such as melanoma, head and neck, liver or kidney cancer.

The rearrangement uses TRBV10-3 and TRBJ1-1; no reliable D call. V was cut by 7 bases and J by 2 bases, with 17 bases left in between. Germline CDR1 reads ENHRY; CDR2 reads SYGVKD. This CDR3 is built from 15 residues. DNA of the CDR3: TGTGCCATCAAAGCCGACTCAGGAATAAACACTGAAGCTTTCTTT. Translating gives CAIKADSGINTEAFF.

V and J are TRBV6-5 and TRBJ2-2; D uncertain. Germline loops: CDR1 MNHEY, CDR2 SVGAGI. The V end lost 1 base, the J end lost 5 bases, and 5 bases lay between the germline ends. The CDR3 length is 13 residues. CDR3 protein: CASSYWKTGELFF. DNA for the CDR3: TGTGCCAGCAGTTACTGGAAAACCGGGGAGCTGTTTTTT.

The CDR3 DNA reads as TGTGCCAGCAGCTTTGATCCAAGTGAAGCTTTCTTT. Protein sequence: CASSFDPSEAFF. The chain links TRBV5-6 to TRBJ1-1; D is uncertain. This CDR3 region has 12 residues. In germline, CDR1 is SGHDT, CDR2 YYEEEE. The V gene lost 2 bases and the J gene lost 7 bases, with 9 bases spanning the gap. Combining the CDR3 with reference TRBV5-6 and TRBJ1-1 gives the whole variable domain DAGVTQSPTHLIKTRGQQVTLRCSPKSGHDTVSWYQQALGQGPQFIFQYYEEEERQRGNFPDRFSGHQFPNYSSELNVNALLLGDSALYLCASSFDPSEAFFGQGTRLTVV.

This rearrangement joins TRBV11-2 to TRBJ2-2, with TRBD1 matching over 8 bases. CDR3 length equals 15 residues. Germline trimming cut 3 bases from V and 5 bases from J; bases unmatched to any gene: 5. Germline CDR1 reads SGHAT; CDR2 reads FQNNGV. CDR3: CASSLDRVVTGELFF. As DNA, the CDR3 is TGTGCCAGCAGCTTGGACAGGGTAGTAACCGGGGAGCTGTTTTTT.

The V gene is TRBV30, the J gene TRBJ1-3; D is perhaps TRBD1 (6 bases). Germline CDR1 and CDR2: GTSNPN and SVGIG (reference sequence). The CDR3 covers 14 residues. The V gene lost 0 bases and the J gene lost 5 bases, with 11 bases spanning the gap. CDR3 region: CAWSVGQGRNTIYF. CDR3 in DNA: TGTGCCTGGAGTGTAGGTCAGGGGCGAAACACCATATATTTT.

A single count supports this clone. This chain uses TRBV5-5 with TRBJ1-1, with D possibly TRBD1 on 5 matching bases. The CDR3 totals 16 residues. CDR1 and CDR2 from the germline V gene are SGHKS and YYEKEE (reference sequence). V gave up 0 bases and J gave up 1 base, with 13 bases separating them. This chain's CDR3 is CASSLDQGIWNTEAFF. CDR3 in DNA: TGTGCCAGCAGCTTGGACCAGGGAATATGGAACACTGAAGCTTTCTTT. The full variable domain, with the rest looked up from reference TRBV5-5 and TRBJ1-1, is DAGVTQSPTHLIKTRGQQVTLRCSPISGHKSVSWYQQVLGQGPQFIFQYYEKEERGRGNFPDRFSARQFPNYSSELNVNALLLGDSALYLCASSLDQGIWNTEAFFGQGTRLTVV.

This chain connects TRBV6-4 to TRBJ2-5; 7 bases are a match to TRBD2. V shed 0 bases, J shed 5 bases, and the junction held 21 bases outside the gene matches. The germline V gene has CDR1 MRHNA and CDR2 SNTAGT. This CDR3 comprises 20 residues. CDR3 protein: CASSDSRAPLMAGEGETQYF. Here the CDR3 DNA reads TGTGCCAGCAGTGACTCGAGAGCCCCCTTAATGGCGGGAGAGGGCGAGACCCAGTACTTC.

The rearrangement uses TRBV28 and TRBJ2-6, with TRBD2 matching over 8 bases. The CDR3 spans 17 residues. Germline CDR1 is MDHEN and CDR2 is SYDVKM. Trimming at V came to 4 bases and at J to 0 bases, leaving 5 bases not matched to a gene. Here the CDR3 DNA reads TGTGCCAGCAGTTCCCCAAGCGGGAGCTCTGGGGCCAACGTCCTGACTTTC. Residues: CASSSPSGSSGANVLTF.